This TCR beta chain was documented in a study of T cells after yellow fever vaccination. This clonotype was counted between two and nine times. Making TCR cDNA involved 5'RACE template switching, which added UMIs and a universal primer site. In TCRdb, the 5' RACE reads were re-called with MiXCR into one record per CDR3 protein. The repertoire holds about 330,000 distinct CDR3 sequences, with 7% to 10% as singletons. This clonotype was sampled from a man aged 18 to 29 who received the YFV17D yellow fever vaccine. The material sequenced was PBMCs, taken 45 days after the first yellow fever vaccination.

The CDR3 coding sequence is TGCAGTGCTAGCCCCTTGGTTAACAGGCGGAATTCACCCCTCCACTTT. This encodes CSASPLVNRRNSPLHF. The chain links TRBV20-1 to TRBJ1-6; the D gene is possibly TRBD1 (5 bases). CDR1 and CDR2 (germline): DFQATT, SNEGSKA (reference sequence). V gave up 3 bases and J gave up 7 bases, with 19 bases separating them. The CDR3 has 16 amino acids.